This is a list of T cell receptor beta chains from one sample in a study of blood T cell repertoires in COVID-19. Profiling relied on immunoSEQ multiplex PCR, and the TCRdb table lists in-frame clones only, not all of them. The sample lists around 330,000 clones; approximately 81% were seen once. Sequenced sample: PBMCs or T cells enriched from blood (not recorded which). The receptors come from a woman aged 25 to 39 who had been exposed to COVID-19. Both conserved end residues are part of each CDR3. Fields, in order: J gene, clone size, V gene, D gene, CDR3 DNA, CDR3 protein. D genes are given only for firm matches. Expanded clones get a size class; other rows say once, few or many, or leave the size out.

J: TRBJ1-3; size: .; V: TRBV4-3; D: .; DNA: TGCGCCAGCAGCCAGGTGACAGGACCCTCTGGAAACACCATATATTTT; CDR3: CASSQVTGPSGNTIYF
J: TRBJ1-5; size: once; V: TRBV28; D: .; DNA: TGTGCCAGCACCATAATAGGGGATCAGCCCCAGCATTTT; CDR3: CASTIIGDQPQHF
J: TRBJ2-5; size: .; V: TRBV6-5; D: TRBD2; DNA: TGTGCCAGCAGTCGCCTACTAGCGGGGGAGACCCAGTACTTC; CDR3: CASSRLLAGETQYF
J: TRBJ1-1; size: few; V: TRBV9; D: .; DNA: TGTGCCAGCAGCGTAGGAGCCGGGACAGAAGCTTTCTTT; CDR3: CASSVGAGTEAFF
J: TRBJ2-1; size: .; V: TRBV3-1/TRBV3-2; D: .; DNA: TGTGCCAGCAGCCAAGATTCCACTAGCCAGAAAGAGCAGTTCTTC; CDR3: CASSQDSTSQKEQFF
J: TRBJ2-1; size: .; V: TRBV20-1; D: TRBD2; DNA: TGCAGTGCTAGTAGACTAGCGGGAGTGAATGAGCAGTTCTTC; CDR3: CSASRLAGVNEQFF
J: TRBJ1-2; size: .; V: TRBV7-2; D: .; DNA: TGTGCCAGCAGCCCCGGGTATGGCTACACCTTC; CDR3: CASSPGYGYTF
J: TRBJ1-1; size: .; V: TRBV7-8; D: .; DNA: TGTGCCAGCAGCTCGGACAGGAACACTGAAGCTTTCTTT; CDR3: CASSSDRNTEAFF
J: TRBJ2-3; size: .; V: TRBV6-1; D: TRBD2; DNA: TGTGCCAGCAGTGAAAAGGCGGGGGGGACTGATACGCAGTATTTT; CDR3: CASSEKAGGTDTQYF
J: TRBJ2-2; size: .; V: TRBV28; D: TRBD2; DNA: TGTGCCAGCACCGTCATGGGGCTAGCGGCGAACACCGGGGAGCTGTTTTTT; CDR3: CASTVMGLAANTGELFF
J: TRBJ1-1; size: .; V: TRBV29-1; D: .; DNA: TGCAGCGTTGCCAGTCCTACTGAAGCTTTCTTT; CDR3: CSVASPTEAFF
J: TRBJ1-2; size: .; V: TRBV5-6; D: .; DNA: TGTGCCAGCAGCTTTAGGCGGATCTATGGCTACACCTTC; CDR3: CASSFRRIYGYTF
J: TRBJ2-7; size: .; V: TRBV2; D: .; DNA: TGTGCCAGCAGTGTCCGGGAGCCCGGAACCTACGAGCAGTACTTC; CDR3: CASSVREPGTYEQYF
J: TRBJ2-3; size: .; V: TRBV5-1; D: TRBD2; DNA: TGCGCCAGCAGCTTGGGACTAGCGGGAGGAGATACGCAGTATTTT; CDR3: CASSLGLAGGDTQYF
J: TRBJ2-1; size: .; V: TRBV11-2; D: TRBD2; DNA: TGTGCCAGCAGCCTAAGCGGGGGGGCGAGCAATGAGCAGTTCTTC; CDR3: CASSLSGGASNEQFF
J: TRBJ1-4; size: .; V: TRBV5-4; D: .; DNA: TGTGCCAGCAGCCTCAGGGGTTCTAATGAAAAACTGTTTTTT; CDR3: CASSLRGSNEKLFF
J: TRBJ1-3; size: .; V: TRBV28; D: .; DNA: TGTGCCAGCAGTTCAGGAAACACCATATATTTT; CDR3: CASSSGNTIYF
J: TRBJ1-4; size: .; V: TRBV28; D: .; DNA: TGTGCCAGCAGTACCTATGGCGGGACCGATTTT; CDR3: CASSTYGGTDF
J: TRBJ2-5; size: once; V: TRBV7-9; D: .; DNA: TGTGCCAGCAGCTTAACCGAGGTGAACCAGGAGACCCAGTACTTC; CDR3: CASSLTEVNQETQYF
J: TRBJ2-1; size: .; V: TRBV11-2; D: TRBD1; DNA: TGTGCCAGCAGCTCGATATCCGGGACAGGAAACTCCTACAATGAGCAGTTCTTC; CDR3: CASSSISGTGNSYNEQFF
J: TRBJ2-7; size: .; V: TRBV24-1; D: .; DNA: TGTGCCACCAGTGACCGGGACACTGCAACCTACGAGCAGTACTTC; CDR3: CATSDRDTATYEQYF
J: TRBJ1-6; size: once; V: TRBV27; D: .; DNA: TGTGCCAGCGGGGCGACAGGCGTCGGATCACCCCTCCACTTT; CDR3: CASGATGVGSPLHF
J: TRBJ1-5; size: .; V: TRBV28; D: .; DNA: TGTGCCAGCAGTACCGGGACACCGTCTCTGGCCCAGCATTTT; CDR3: CASSTGTPSLAQHF
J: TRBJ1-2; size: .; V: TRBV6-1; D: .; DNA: TGTGCCAGCAGTGAAATTGAGGGGACAACCTATGGCTACACCTTC; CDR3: CASSEIEGTTYGYTF
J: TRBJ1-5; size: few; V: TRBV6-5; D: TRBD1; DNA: TGTGCCAGCAGGGGACAGAATACGCAAGATCAGCCCCAGCATTTT; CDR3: CASRGQNTQDQPQHF
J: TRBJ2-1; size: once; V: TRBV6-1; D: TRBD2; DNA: TGTGCCAGCAGTGCAGTAGGAGCGGGGGGGCGAAGGAATGAGCAGTTCTTC; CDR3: CASSAVGAGGRRNEQFF
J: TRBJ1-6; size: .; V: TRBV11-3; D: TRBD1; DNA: TGTGCCAGCAGCTATGACAGGGCTTCACCCCTCCACTTT; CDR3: CASSYDRASPLHF
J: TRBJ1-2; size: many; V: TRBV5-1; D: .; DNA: TGCGCCAGCAGCTTGGCCGGGGATCGGTATAACTATGGCTACACCTTC; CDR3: CASSLAGDRYNYGYTF
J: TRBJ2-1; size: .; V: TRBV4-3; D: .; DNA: TGCGCCAGCAGCCAAGATAAGGCCCTAGCTTTGGTCTTC; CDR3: CASSQDKALALVF
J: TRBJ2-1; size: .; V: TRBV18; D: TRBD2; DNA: TGTGCCAGCTCACCCCTGACTAGCGGGGGCAATAGTGAGCAGTTCTTC; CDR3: CASSPLTSGGNSEQFF
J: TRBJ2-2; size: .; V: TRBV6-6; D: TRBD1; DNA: TGTGCCAGCAGCTCACAGGGGACAACCGGGGAGCTGTTTTTT; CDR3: CASSSQGTTGELFF
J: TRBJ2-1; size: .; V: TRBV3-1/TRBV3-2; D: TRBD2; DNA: TGTGCCAGCAGCCAAGTTCGGGGGGGCAACAATGAGCAGTTCTTC; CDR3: CASSQVRGGNNEQFF
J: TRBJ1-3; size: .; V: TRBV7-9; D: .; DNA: TGTGCCAGCAGCTTACCCCGGGCCAGGGCCGGAAACACCATATATTTT; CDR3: CASSLPRARAGNTIYF
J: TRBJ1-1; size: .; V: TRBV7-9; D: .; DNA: TGTGCCAGCAGCTTAGGGGCAGCTACCGAAGCTTTCTTT; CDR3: CASSLGAATEAFF
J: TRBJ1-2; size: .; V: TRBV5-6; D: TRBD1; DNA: TGTGCCAGCAGCTCATGGGACAGGGTGATTGGCTACACCTTC; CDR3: CASSSWDRVIGYTF
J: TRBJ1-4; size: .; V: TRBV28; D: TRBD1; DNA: TGTGCCAGCAGTTTAACTGACAGGGTAACGGAAAAACTGTTTTTT; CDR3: CASSLTDRVTEKLFF
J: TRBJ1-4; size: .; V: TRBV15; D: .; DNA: TGTGCCACCAGCAGACTTTCAGGGGCTAATGAAAAACTGTTTTTT; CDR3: CATSRLSGANEKLFF
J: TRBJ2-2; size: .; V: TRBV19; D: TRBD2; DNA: TGTGCCAGTAGGGGTGCGGGAGGGCACACCGGGGAGCTGTTTTTT; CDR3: CASRGAGGHTGELFF
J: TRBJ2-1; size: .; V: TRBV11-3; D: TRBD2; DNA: TGTGCCAGCAGCCCCCCGGGACTAGCGGGAGATGAGCAGTTCTTC; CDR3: CASSPPGLAGDEQFF
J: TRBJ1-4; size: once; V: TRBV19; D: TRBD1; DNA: TGTGCCAGTAGTATCCTCGGACAGGGGGCGTTTGAAAAACTGTTTTTT; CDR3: CASSILGQGAFEKLFF
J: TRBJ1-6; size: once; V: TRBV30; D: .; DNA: TGTGCCTGGAGTGTACCCCAGGGTGTTAATTCACCCCTCCACTTT; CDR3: CAWSVPQGVNSPLHF
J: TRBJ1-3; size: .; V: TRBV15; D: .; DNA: TGTGCCACCAGCAGGGTAGGAGGGTCCTCTGGAAACACCATATATTTT; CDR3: CATSRVGGSSGNTIYF
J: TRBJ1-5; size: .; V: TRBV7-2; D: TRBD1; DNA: TGTGCCAGCAGCTTTACGGCAGGGGGGACGGGATTAGCTGGTCAGCCCCAGCATTTT; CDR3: CASSFTAGGTGLAGQPQHF
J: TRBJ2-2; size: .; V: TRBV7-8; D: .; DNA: TGTGCCAGCAGCTTGGGGCAGTACACCGGGGAGCTGTTTTTT; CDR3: CASSLGQYTGELFF
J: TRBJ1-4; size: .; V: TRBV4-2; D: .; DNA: TGTGCCAGCAGCCAAGGGGCCCCAGAACTGTTTTTT; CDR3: CASSQGAPELFF
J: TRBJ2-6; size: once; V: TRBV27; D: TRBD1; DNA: TGTGCCAGCAGTTTCACAGGGGGCGCTACCGGGGCCAACGTCCTGACTTTC; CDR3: CASSFTGGATGANVLTF
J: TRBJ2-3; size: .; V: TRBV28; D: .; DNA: TGTGCCAGCAGTTCTGGGCAAAACACAGATACGCAGTATTTT; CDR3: CASSSGQNTDTQYF
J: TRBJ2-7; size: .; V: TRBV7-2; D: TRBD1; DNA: TGTGCCAGCAGCGATACAGGGGCCAATCGCTACGAGCAGTACTTC; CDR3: CASSDTGANRYEQYF
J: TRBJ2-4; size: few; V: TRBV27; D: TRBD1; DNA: TGTGCCAGCAAGCCCTCCCCCGGGACAGGGTATTTGAGGGCCAAAAACATTCAGTACTTC; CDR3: CASKPSPGTGYLRAKNIQYF
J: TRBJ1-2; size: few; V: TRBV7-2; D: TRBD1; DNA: TGTGCCAGCAGCCTAACCGGGACAGGGGGCGCCTTGGGGTATGGCTACACCTTC; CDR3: CASSLTGTGGALGYGYTF